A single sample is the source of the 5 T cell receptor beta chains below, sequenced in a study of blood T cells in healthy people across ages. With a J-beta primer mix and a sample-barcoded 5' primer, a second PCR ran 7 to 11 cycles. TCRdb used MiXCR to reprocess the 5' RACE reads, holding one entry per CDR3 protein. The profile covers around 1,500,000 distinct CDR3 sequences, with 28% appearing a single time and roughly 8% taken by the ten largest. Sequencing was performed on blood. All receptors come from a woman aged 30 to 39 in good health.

In DNA form, the CDR3 reads TGTGCCAGCAGCCTCATACGACTAGCGGGGGGGCCGAACAATGAGCAGTTCTTC. Amino acid sequence: CASSLIRLAGGPNNEQFF. The chain links TRBV27 to TRBJ2-1, with 14 bases aligning to TRBD2. Germline loops: CDR1 MNHEY, CDR2 SMNVEV (reference sequence). This CDR3 is 18 amino acids long. The J segment lost 5 bases and the V segment lost 6 bases, leaving 12 bases of the junction unmatched.

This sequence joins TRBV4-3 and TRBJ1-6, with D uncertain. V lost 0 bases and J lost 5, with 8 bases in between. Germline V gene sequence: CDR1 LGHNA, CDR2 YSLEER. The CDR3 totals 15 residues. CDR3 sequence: CASSQDSADNSPLHF. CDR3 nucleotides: TGCGCCAGCAGCCAAGATTCGGCAGATAATTCACCCCTCCACTTT.

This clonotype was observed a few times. The CDR3 region is CASFTRGSWREETQYF. The CDR3 DNA reads TGTGCCAGCTTTACGAGGGGGAGCTGGAGGGAAGAGACCCAGTACTTC. This sequence joins TRBV28 and TRBJ2-5, with D possibly called TRBD1 or TRBD2 (6 bases each). Germline loops: CDR1 MDHEN, CDR2 SYDVKM. The CDR3 is made up of 16 amino acids. The V and J ends lost 8 bases and 3 bases respectively, with 22 bases between them.

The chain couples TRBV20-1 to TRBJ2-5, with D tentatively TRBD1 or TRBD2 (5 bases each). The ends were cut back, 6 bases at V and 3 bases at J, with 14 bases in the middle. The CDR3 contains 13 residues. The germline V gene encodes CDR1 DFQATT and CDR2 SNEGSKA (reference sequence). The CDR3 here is CSAPWDGEETQYF. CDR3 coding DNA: TGCAGTGCCCCTTGGGACGGGGAAGAGACCCAGTACTTC.

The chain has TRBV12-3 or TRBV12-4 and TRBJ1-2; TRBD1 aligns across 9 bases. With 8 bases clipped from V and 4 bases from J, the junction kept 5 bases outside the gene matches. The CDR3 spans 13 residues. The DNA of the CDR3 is TGTGCCAGCTTACAGGGGGCGCTCTATGGCTACACCTTC. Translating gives CASLQGALYGYTF.